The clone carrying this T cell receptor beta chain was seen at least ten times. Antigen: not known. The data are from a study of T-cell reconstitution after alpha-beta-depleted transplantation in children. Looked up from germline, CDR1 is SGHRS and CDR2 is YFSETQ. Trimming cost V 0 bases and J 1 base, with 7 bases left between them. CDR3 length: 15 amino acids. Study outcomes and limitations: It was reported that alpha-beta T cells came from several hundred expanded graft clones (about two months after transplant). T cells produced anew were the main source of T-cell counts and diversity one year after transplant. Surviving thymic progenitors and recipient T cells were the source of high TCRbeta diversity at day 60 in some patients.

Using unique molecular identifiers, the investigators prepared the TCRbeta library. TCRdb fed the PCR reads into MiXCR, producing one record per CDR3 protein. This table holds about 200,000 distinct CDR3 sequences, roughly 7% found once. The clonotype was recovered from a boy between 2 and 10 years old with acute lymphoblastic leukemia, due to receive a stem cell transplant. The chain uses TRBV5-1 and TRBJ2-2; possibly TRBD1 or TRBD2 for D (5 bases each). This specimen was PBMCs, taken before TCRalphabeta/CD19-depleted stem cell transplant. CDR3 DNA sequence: TGCGCCAGCAGCTTGGGGGGGAAGAACACCGGGGAGCTGTTTTTT. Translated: CASSLGGKNTGELFF.